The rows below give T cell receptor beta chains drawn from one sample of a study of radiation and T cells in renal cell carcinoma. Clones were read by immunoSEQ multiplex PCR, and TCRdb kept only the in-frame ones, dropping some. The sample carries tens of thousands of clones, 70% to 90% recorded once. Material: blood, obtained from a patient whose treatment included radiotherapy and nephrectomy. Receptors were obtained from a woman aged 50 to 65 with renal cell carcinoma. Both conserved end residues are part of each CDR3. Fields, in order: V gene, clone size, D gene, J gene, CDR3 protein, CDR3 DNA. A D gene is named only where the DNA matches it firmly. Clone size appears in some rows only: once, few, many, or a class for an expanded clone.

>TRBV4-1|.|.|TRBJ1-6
CASSQEQASYNSPLHF
TGCGCCAGCAGCCAAGAACAGGCCTCCTATAATTCACCCCTCCACTTT
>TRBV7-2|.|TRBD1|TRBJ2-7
CASSPTGGTYEQYF
TGTGCCAGCAGCCCGACAGGGGGAACCTACGAGCAGTACTTC
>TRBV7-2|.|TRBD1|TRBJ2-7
CASSLKRTGATKYF
TGTGCCAGCAGCCTAAAGAGGACAGGGGCCACGAAGTACTTC
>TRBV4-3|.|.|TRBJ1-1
CASSHSRAEAFF
TGCGCCAGCAGCCATTCCCGCGCTGAAGCTTTCTTT
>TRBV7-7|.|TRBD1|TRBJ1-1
CASSPWGQGNTEAFF
TGTGCCAGCAGCCCATGGGGACAGGGAAACACTGAAGCTTTCTTT
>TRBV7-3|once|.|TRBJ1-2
CASSLTRTDYGYTF
TGTGCCAGCAGCTTAACTAGGACAGATTATGGCTACACCTTC
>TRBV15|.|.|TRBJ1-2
CATSRVTGGYTF
TGTGCCACCAGCAGAGTCACGGGCGGCTACACCTTC
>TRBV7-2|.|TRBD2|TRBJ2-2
CASSLEPGGRTGELFF
TGTGCCAGCAGCTTAGAGCCGGGAGGAAGAACCGGGGAGCTGTTTTTT
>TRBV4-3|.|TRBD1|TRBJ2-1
CASSTNRGLYNEQFF
TGCGCCAGCAGCACTAACAGGGGTCTTTACAATGAGCAGTTCTTC
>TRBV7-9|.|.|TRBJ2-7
CASSFKDYEQYF
TGTGCCAGCAGCTTCAAGGATTACGAGCAGTACTTC
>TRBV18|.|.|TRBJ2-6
CASSPSQGRSGANVLTF
TGTGCCAGCTCACCATCGCAGGGAAGGAGTGGGGCCAACGTCCTGACTTTC
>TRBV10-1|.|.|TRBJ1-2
CASSEAGTGYGYTF
TGCGCCAGCAGTGAGGCCGGGACGGGCTATGGCTACACCTTC
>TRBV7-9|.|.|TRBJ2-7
CASSLEDLEQYF
TGTGCCAGCAGCTTAGAAGACCTCGAGCAGTACTTC
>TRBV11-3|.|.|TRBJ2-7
CASSLETQKGGEQYF
TGTGCCAGCAGCTTAGAAACACAAAAGGGGGGCGAGCAGTACTTC
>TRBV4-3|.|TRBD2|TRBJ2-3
CASSQDSSGGDTDTQYF
TGCGCCAGCAGCCAAGACTCTAGCGGGGGAGACACAGATACGCAGTATTTT
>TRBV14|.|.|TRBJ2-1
CASSPRLYNEQFF
TGTGCCAGCAGCCCTCGCCTTTACAATGAGCAGTTCTTC
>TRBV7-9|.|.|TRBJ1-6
CASSLQGSYNSPLHF
TGTGCCAGCAGCTTACAGGGTTCCTATAATTCACCCCTCCACTTT
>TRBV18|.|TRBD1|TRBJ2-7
CASSPGDRGYEQYF
TGTGCCAGCTCCCCTGGGGACAGGGGCTACGAGCAGTACTTC
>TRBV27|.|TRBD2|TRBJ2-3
CASTGLAPDTQYF
TGTGCCAGCACCGGACTAGCGCCAGATACGCAGTATTTT
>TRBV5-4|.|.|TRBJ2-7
CASSSRREREQYF
TGTGCCAGCAGCTCAAGACGGGAACGGGAGCAGTACTTC
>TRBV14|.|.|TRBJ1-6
CASSQANPNSPLHF
TGTGCCAGCAGCCAAGCAAACCCTAATTCACCCCTCCACTTT
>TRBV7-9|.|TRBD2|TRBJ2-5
CASSLGTSGGGETQYF
TGTGCCAGCAGCTTAGGAACTAGCGGGGGAGGAGAGACCCAGTACTTC
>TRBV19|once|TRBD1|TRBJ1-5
CASSSPSRGLYDSNQPQHF
TGTGCCAGTAGTTCCCCCAGCAGGGGGCTGTATGATAGCAATCAGCCCCAGCATTTT
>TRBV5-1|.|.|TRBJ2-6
CASSLAGTEGANVLTF
TGCGCCAGCAGCTTGGCCGGAACAGAAGGGGCCAACGTCCTGACTTTC
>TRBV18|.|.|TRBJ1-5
CASSPTLDSHQPQHF
TGTGCCAGCTCACCAACGCTGGACAGCCATCAGCCCCAGCATTTT
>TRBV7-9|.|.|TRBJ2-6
CASSLEAGANVLTF
TGTGCCAGCAGCTTAGAGGCTGGGGCCAACGTCCTGACTTTC
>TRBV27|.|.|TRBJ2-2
CATYLRALAPPTMGELFF
TGTGCCACCTACTTAAGGGCCCTAGCGCCCCCTACTATGGGGGAGCTGTTTTTT
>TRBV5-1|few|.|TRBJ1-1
CASSLAKGGNTEAFF
TGCGCCAGCAGCTTGGCCAAGGGGGGGAACACTGAAGCTTTCTTT
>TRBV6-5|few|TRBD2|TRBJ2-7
CASRPLAGGPYEQYF
TGTGCCAGCAGACCACTAGCGGGAGGCCCCTACGAGCAGTACTTC
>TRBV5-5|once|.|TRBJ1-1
CASSVTQNTEAFF
TGTGCCAGCAGCGTAACACAGAACACTGAAGCTTTCTTT
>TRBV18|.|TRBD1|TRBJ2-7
CASSPRDRLSYEQYF
TGTGCCAGCTCACCACGGGACAGGTTGTCCTACGAGCAGTACTTC
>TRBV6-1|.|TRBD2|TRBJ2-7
CASSDGLAGVYEQYF
TGTGCCAGCAGTGACGGACTAGCGGGAGTTTACGAGCAGTACTTC
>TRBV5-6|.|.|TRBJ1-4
CASSLAGVGEKLFF
TGTGCCAGCAGCTTGGCAGGGGTCGGCGAAAAACTGTTTTTT
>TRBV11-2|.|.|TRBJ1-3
CASRDLARTYNSGNTIYF
TGTGCCAGCAGGGATCTAGCGCGAACCTACAACTCTGGAAACACCATATATTTT
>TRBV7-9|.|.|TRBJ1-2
CASSLEAGTLYGYTF
TGTGCCAGCAGCTTAGAGGCCGGGACCCTCTATGGCTACACCTTC
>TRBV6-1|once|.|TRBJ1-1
CANEAGYIEAFF
TGTGCCAACGAGGCAGGGTATATTGAAGCTTTCTTT
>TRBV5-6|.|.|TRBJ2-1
CASSEPPTDEQFF
TGTGCCAGCAGCGAGCCCCCTACGGATGAGCAGTTCTTC
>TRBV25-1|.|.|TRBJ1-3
CASILVYTIYF
TGTGCCAGCATTCTGGTTTACACCATATATTTT
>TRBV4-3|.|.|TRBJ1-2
CASSQARGPTYGYTF
TGCGCCAGCAGCCAAGCTAGGGGCCCTACGTATGGCTACACCTTC
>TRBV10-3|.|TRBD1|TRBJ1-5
CATTGASNQPQHF
TGTGCCACCACAGGGGCTAGCAATCAGCCCCAGCATTTT
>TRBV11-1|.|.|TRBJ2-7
CASSSGPNEQYF
TGTGCCAGCAGCTCTGGGCCCAACGAGCAGTACTTC
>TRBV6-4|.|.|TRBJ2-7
CASSDSALALYEQYF
TGTGCCAGCAGTGACTCAGCCCTGGCACTATACGAGCAGTACTTC